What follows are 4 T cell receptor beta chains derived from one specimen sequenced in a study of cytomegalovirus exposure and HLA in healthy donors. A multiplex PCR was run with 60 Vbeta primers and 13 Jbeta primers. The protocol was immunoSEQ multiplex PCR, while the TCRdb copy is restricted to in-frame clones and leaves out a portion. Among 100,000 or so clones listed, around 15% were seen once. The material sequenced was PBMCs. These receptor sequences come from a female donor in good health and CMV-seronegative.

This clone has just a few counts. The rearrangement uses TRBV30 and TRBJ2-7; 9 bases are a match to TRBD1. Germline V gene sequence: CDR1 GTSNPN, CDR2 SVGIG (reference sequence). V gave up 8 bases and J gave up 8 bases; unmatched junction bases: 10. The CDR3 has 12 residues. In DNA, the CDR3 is TGTGCCGGGGGGACAGGGCCATCCCAGCAGTACTTC. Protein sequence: CAGGTGPSQQYF.

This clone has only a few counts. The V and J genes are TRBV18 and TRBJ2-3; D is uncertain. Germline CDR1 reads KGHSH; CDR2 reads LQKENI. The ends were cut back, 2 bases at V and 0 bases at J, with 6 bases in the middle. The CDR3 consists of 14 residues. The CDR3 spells CASSPSDSTDTQYF. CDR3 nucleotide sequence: TGTGCCAGCTCACCATCAGATAGCACAGATACGCAGTATTTT.

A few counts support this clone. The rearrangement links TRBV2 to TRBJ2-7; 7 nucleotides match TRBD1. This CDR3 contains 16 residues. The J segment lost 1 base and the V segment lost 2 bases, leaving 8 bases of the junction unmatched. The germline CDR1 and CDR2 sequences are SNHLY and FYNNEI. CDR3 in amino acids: CASSETSGRGSYEQYF. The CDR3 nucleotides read TGTGCCAGCAGTGAAACTTCGGGCAGGGGGTCCTACGAGCAGTACTTC.

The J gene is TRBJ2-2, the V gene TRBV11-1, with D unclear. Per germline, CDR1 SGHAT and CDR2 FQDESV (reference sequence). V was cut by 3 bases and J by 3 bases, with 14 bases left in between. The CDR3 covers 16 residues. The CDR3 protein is CASSFVEPRYTGELFF. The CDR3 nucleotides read TGTGCCAGCAGCTTCGTCGAGCCTCGTTACACCGGGGAGCTGTTTTTT.